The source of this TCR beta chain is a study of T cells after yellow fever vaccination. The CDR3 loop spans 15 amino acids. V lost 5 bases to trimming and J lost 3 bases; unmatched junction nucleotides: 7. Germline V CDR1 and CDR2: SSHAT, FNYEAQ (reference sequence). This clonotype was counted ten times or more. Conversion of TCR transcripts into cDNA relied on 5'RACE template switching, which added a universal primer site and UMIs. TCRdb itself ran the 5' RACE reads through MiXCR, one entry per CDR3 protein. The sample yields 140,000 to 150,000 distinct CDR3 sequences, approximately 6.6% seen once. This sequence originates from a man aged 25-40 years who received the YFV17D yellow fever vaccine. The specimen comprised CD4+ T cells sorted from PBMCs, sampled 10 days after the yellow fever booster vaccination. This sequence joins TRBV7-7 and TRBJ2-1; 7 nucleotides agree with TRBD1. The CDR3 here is CASSQNRDSYNEQFF. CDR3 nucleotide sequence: TGTGCCAGCAGCCAAAACCGGGACAGCTACAATGAGCAGTTCTTC.